The present TCR beta chain was sequenced within a study of vaccination effects on CD4 cells after COVID-19. Study information: Following the second dose by a median of 72 days, the post-vaccine samples were obtained.

Turning to this clone: Its antigen is not known.

The method was immunoSEQ multiplex PCR; TCRdb's version includes in-frame clones alone and lacks a portion of them. The repertoire has under 15,000 clones, roughly 80% of them found once; the top ten carry about 17%. Before sequencing took place, the ViraFEST assay used viral peptide pools to expand antigen-specific CD4+ T cells. Upon completion of more than eight days in culture, CD4+ T cells were isolated. SARS-CoV-2 infected the person between March and December 2020, as confirmed by PCR. Participants each got two BNT162b2 or mRNA-1273 vaccine doses. Looked up from germline, CDR1 is SGHVS and CDR2 is FNYEAQ. The CDR3 runs to 14 residues. V was pared by 1 base and J by 6 bases, with 3 bases of the junction left unmatched.

This receptor was identified in a human donor who had a prior SARS-CoV-2 infection. The sample here was CD4+ T cells from PBMCs cultured with SARS-CoV-2 spike peptides, taken after COVID-19 vaccination. This chain connects TRBV7-6 to TRBJ1-1; 9 nucleotides agree with TRBD1. CDR3 protein: CASSLGQGVSEAFF. The CDR3 bases are TGTGCCAGCAGCTTAGGACAGGGGGTCTCTGAAGCTTTCTTT.